Shown below are 8 T cell receptor beta chains from a single sample sequenced in a study of T cell responses to AZD1222 COVID-19 vaccine. Sequenced by immunoSEQ multiplex PCR; TCRdb stores in-frame clones only, minus some. The table includes about 92,000 clones, roughly 93% detected once. The specimen comprised peripheral blood, sampled on day 0 of AZD1222 vaccination. Receptors were obtained from an adult in good health.

This chain connects TRBV27 to TRBJ2-7; D gene uncertain. Trimming cost V 0 bases and J 0 bases, with 12 bases left between them. Germline V CDR1 and CDR2: MNHEY, SMNVEV (reference sequence). The CDR3 is 16 residues long. The CDR3 loop reads CASSLSMRHLSYEQYF. CDR3 nucleotide sequence: TGTGCCAGCAGTTTATCGATGCGACACCTCTCCTACGAGCAGTACTTC.

This chain uses TRBV6-1 with TRBJ2-3; D uncertain. CDR1 and CDR2 (germline): MNHNS, SASEGT. The CDR3 is 15 amino acids. Trimming left V 3 bases short and J 5 bases short, with 15 bases between. CDR3 DNA sequence: TGTGCCAGCAGTGACCTTTCCTTCAAGGGAGATACGCAGTATTTT. Translated: CASSDLSFKGDTQYF.

This sequence joins TRBV7-9 and TRBJ1-1; 7 bases fit TRBD1. The CDR3 extends over 16 amino acids. Germline loops: CDR1 SEHNR, CDR2 FQNEAQ (reference sequence). After removal of 1 base from V and 3 bases from J, the junction contained 8 bases not matched to a gene. Here the CDR3 DNA reads TGTGCCAGCAGCTTAGTCACAGGGGCAGGGGACACTGAAGCTTTCTTT. This encodes CASSLVTGAGDTEAFF. The full variable domain, in which reference TRBV7-9 and TRBJ1-1 provide the parts outside the CDR3, is DTGVSQNPRHKITKRGQNVTFRCDPISEHNRLYWYRQTLGQGPEFLTYFQNEAQLEKSRLLSDRFSAERPKGSFSTLEIQRTEQGDSAMYLCASSLVTGAGDTEAFFGQGTRLTVV.

J is TRBJ2-1 and V is TRBV6-5, with 8 positions matching TRBD2. This CDR3 contains 12 residues. Germline trimming cut 7 bases from V and 12 bases from J; bases unmatched to any gene: 8. Germline V CDR1 and CDR2: MNHEY, SVGAGI. The chain's CDR3 is CASTGTRVGQFF. In DNA form, the CDR3 reads TGTGCCAGCACCGGGACTAGAGTTGGGCAGTTCTTC.

The genes are TRBV6-5 and TRBJ2-7, with D possibly being TRBD1 (5 bases). From germline, CDR1 is MNHEY and CDR2 SVGAGI. V lost 0 bases and J 7 bases, leaving 16 bases between the germline ends. The CDR3 consists of 15 residues. The CDR3 reads CASSYSITSDREQYF. The CDR3 bases are TGTGCCAGCAGTTACTCCATTACATCAGACAGAGAGCAGTACTTC.

The chain is built from TRBV2 and TRBJ1-4; TRBD1 might be the D (6 bases). This CDR3 region has 14 residues. V dropped 4 bases and J dropped 4 bases, with 10 bases sitting between them. CDR1 and CDR2 (germline): SNHLY, FYNNEI. The CDR3 loop reads CASSVRGGNEKLFF. CDR3 nucleotide sequence: TGTGCCAGCAGTGTCAGGGGAGGTAATGAAAAACTGTTTTTT.

This clone was recorded a few times. The chain has TRBV28 and TRBJ1-3; TRBD1 aligns across 7 bases. The V segment lost 5 bases and the J segment 4 bases; nucleotides outside the gene matches: 5. Germline CDR1 and CDR2: MDHEN and SYDVKM. The CDR3 has 14 residues. CDR3 DNA: TGTGCCAGCAGTCTGGGACAGCGGGGAAACACCATATATTTT. Protein: CASSLGQRGNTIYF. The complete variable domain, with remaining parts taken from reference TRBV28 and TRBJ1-3, reads DVKVTQSSRYLVKRTGEKVFLECVQDMDHENMFWYRQDPGLGLRLIYFSYDVKMKEKGDIPEGYSVSREKKERFSLILESASTNQTSMYLCASSLGQRGNTIYFGEGSWLTVV.

This chain joins TRBV28 and TRBJ1-1; D gene uncertain. The V gene's germline CDR1 is MDHEN and CDR2 SYDVKM. The CDR3 totals 11 residues. V lost 7 bases to trimming and J lost 4 bases, with 7 bases between them. The CDR3 DNA is TGTGCCAGCACCGCTTCCACTGAAGCTTTCTTT. Its translation: CASTASTEAFF.